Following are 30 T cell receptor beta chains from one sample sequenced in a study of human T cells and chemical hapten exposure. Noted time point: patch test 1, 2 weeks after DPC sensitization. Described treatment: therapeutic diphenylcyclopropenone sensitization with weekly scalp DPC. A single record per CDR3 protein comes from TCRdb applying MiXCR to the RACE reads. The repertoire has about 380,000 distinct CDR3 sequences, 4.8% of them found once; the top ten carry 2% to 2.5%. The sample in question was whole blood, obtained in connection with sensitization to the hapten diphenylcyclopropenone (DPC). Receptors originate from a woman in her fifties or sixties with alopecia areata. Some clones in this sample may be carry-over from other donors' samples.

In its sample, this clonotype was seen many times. The DNA of the CDR3 is TGTGCCAGCAGCTCAGGAACCACTGAAGCTTTCTTT. Residues: CASSSGTTEAFF. The chain carries TRBV7-8 and TRBJ1-1; no clear D gene. The length of the CDR3 is 12 residues. The V end was cut by 4 bases, the J end by 4 bases, with 7 bases between. The germline CDR1 and CDR2 sequences are SGHVS and FQNEAQ.

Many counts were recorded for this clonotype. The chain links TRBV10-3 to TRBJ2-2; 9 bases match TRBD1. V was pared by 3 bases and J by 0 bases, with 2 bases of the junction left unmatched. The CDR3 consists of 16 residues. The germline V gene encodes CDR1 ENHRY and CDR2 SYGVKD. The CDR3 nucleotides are TGTGCCATCAGTGACACAGGGGGCCCGAACACCGGGGAGCTGTTTTTT. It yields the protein CAISDTGGPNTGELFF.

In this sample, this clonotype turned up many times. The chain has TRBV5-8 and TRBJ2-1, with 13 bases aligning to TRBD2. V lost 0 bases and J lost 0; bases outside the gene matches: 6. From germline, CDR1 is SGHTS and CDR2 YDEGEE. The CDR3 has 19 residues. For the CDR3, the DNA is TGTGCCAGCAGCTTGGAGGGACTAGCGGGGAAGAGCTCCTACAATGAGCAGTTCTTC. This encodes CASSLEGLAGKSSYNEQFF.

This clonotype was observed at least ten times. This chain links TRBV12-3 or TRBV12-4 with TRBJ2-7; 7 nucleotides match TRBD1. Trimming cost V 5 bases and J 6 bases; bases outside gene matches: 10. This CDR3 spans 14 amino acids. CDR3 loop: CASSPMTGLGEQYF. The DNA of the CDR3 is TGTGCCAGCAGTCCCATGACAGGGCTAGGCGAGCAGTACTTC.

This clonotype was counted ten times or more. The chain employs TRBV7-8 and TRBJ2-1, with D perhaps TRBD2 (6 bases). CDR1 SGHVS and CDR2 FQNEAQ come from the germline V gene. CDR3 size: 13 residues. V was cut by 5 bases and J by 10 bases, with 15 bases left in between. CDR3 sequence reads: CASSPRLVQEQFF. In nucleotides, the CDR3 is TGTGCCAGCAGCCCCAGACTAGTACAGGAGCAGTTCTTC.

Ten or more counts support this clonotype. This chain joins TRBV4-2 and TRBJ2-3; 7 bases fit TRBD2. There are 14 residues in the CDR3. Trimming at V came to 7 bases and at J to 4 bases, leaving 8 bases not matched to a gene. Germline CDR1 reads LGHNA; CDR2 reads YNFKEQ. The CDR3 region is CASTGTISPDTQYF. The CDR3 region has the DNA TGTGCCAGCACCGGGACTATATCCCCAGATACGCAGTATTTT.

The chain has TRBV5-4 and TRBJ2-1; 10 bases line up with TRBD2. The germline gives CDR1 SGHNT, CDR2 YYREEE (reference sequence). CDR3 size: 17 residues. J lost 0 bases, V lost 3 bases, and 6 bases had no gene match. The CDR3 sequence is CASSSGLADFSYNEQFF. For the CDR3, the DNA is TGTGCCAGCAGCTCTGGACTAGCGGATTTCTCCTACAATGAGCAGTTCTTC. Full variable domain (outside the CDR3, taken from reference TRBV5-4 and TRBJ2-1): ETGVTQSPTHLIKTRGQQVTLRCSSQSGHNTVSWYQQALGQGPQFIFQYYREEENGRGNFPPRFSGLQFPNYSSELNVNALELDDSALYLCASSSGLADFSYNEQFFGPGTRLTVL.

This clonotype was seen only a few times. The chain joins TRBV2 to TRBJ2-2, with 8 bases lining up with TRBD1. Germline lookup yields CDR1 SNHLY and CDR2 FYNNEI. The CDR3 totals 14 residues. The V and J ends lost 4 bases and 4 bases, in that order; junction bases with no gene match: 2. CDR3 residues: CASSAQGATGELFF. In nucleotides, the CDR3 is TGTGCCAGCAGTGCCCAGGGGGCCACCGGGGAGCTGTTTTTT.

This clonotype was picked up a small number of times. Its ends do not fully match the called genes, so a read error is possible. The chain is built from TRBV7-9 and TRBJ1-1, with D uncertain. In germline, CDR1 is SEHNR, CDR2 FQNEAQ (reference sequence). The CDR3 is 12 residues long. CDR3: CVSSSGMTEAFF. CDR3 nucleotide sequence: TGTGTCAGCAGCTCGGGGATGACTGAAGCTTTCTTT.

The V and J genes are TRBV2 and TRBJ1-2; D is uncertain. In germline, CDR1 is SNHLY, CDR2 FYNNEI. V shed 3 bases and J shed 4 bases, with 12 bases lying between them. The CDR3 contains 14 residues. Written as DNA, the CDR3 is TGTGCCAGCAGTGAGCAGTGGCTACCCTATGGCTACACCTTC. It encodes CASSEQWLPYGYTF.

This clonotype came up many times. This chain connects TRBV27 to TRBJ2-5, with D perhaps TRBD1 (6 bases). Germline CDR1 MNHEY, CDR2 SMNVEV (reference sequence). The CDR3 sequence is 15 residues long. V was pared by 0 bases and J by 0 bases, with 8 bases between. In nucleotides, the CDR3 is TGTGCCAGCAGTTTATCGACAGGCAACCAAGAGACCCAGTACTTC. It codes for CASSLSTGNQETQYF.

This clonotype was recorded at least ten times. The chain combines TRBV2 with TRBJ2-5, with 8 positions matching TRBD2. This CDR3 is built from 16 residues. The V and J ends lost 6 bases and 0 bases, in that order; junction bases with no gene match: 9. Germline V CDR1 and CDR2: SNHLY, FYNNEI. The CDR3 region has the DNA TGTGCCAGCAGAACCGGCCAGCGGGGGCACCAAGAGACCCAGTACTTC. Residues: CASRTGQRGHQETQYF.

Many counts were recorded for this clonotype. The CDR3 is CASSKVEGGQAGVKYRRNTEAFF. The CDR3 DNA sequence: TGTGCCAGCAGCAAAGTTGAGGGAGGTCAAGCAGGAGTAAAATATAGGAGGAACACTGAAGCTTTCTTT. The chain couples TRBV21-1 to TRBJ1-1. TRBV21-1 is designated a pseudogene. This CDR3 is 23 amino acids long.

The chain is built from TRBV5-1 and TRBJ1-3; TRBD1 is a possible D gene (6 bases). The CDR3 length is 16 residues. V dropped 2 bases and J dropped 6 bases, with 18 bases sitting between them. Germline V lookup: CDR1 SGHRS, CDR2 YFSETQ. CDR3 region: CASSLDRRTQENTIYF. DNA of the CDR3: TGCGCCAGCAGCTTAGACAGGCGGACACAGGAAAACACCATATATTTT.

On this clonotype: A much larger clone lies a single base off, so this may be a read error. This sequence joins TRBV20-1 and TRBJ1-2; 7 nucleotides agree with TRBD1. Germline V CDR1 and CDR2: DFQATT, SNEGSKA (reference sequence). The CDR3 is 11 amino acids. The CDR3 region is CGARQGSGYTF. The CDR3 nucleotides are TGCGGTGCTAGACAGGGTTCTGGCTACACCTTC.

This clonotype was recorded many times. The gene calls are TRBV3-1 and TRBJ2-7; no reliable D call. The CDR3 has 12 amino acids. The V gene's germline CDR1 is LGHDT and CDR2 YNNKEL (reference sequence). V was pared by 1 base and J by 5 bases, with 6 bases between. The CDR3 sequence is CASSQVSNEQYF. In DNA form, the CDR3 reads TGTGCCAGCAGCCAAGTATCGAACGAGCAGTACTTC.

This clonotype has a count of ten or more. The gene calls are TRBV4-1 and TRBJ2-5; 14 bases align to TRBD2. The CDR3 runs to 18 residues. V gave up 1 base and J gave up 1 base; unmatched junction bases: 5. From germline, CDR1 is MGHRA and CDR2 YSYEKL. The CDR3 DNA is TGCGCCAGCAGCCAAGTGACTAGCGGGGGGGGCGCCCAAGAGACCCAGTACTTC. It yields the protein CASSQVTSGGGAQETQYF.

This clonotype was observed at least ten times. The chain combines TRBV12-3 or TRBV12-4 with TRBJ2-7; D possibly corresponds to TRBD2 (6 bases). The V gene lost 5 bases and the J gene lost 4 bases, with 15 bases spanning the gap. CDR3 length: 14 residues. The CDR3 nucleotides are TGTGCCAGCAGTCCTGGGGACTCTCTATACGAGCAGTACTTC. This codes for CASSPGDSLYEQYF.

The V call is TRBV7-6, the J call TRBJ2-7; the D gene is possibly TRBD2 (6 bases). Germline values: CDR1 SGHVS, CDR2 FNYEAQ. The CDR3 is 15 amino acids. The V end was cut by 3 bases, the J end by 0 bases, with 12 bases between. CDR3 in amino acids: CASSLGGDSSYEQYF. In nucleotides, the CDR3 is TGTGCCAGCAGCTTGGGCGGGGATAGCTCCTACGAGCAGTACTTC.

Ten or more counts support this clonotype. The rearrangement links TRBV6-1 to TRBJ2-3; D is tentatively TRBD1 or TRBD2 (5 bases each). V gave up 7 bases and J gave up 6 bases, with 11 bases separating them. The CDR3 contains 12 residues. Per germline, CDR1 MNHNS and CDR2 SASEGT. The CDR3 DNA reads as TGTGCCAGCAATGGGGGAGCGGATACGCAGTATTTT. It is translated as CASNGGADTQYF.

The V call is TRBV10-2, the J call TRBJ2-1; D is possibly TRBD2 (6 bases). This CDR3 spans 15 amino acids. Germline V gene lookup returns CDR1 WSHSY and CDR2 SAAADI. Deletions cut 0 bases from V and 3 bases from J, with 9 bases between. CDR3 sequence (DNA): TGCGCCAGCAGTGAGTCGTCTAGCGTCTACAATGAGCAGTTCTTC. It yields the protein CASSESSSVYNEQFF.

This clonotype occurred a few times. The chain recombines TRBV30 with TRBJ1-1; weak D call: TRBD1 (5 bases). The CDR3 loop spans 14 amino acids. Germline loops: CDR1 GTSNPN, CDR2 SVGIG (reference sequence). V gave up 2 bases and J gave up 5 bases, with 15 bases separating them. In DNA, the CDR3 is TGTGCCTGGAGTTTTCCCGGGGGTGGGACTGAAGCTTTCTTT. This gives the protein CAWSFPGGGTEAFF.

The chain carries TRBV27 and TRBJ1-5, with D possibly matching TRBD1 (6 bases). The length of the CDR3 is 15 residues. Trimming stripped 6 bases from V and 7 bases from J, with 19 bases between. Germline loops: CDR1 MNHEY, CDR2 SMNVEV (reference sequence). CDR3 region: CASSLRAGVGQPQHF. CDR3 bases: TGTGCCAGCAGCCTCAGGGCAGGGGTAGGGCAGCCCCAGCATTTT.

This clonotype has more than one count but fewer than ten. The CDR3 sequence is CASSPPMSGGLAKNIQYF. Here the CDR3 DNA reads TGTGCCAGCTCACCACCGATGAGCGGAGGGCTAGCCAAAAACATTCAGTACTTC. The chain recombines TRBV18 with TRBJ2-4; tentatively, D is TRBD2 (6 bases). The V end lost 0 bases, the J end lost 0 bases, and 15 bases lay between the germline ends. Germline CDR1 reads KGHSH; CDR2 reads LQKENI. This CDR3 spans 18 amino acids.

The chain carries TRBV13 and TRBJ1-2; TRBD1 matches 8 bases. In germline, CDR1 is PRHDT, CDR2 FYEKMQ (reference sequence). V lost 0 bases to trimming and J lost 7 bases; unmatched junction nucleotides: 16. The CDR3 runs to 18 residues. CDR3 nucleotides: TGTGCCAGCAGCTTAGGGACAGGGGAGAATATTCTCTCTCCTGGCTACACCTTC. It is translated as CASSLGTGENILSPGYTF. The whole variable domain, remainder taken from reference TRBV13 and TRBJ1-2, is AAGVIQSPRHLIKEKRETATLKCYPIPRHDTVYWYQQGPGQDPQFLISFYEKMQSDKGSIPDRFSAQQFSDYHSELNMSSLELGDSALYFCASSLGTGENILSPGYTFGSGTRLTVV.

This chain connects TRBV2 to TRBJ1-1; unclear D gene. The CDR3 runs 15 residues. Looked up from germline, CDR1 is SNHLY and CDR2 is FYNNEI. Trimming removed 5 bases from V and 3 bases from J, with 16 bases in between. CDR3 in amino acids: CASSIRLRLDTEAFF. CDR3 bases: TGTGCCAGCAGTATCCGACTAAGGTTGGACACTGAAGCTTTCTTT.

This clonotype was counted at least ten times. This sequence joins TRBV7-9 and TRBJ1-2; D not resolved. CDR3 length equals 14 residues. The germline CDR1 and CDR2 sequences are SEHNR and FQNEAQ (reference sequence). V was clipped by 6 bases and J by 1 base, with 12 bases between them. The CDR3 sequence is CASRRDSFNYGYTF. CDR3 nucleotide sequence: TGTGCCAGCAGGCGAGACTCCTTTAACTATGGCTACACCTTC.

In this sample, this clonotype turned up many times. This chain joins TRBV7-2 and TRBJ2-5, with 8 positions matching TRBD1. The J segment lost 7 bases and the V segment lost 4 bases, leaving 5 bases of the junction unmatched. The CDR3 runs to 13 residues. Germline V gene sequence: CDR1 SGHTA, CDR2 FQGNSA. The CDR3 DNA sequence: TGTGCCAGCAGCTCGACAGGGGCCGGGACCCAGTACTTC. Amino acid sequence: CASSSTGAGTQYF.

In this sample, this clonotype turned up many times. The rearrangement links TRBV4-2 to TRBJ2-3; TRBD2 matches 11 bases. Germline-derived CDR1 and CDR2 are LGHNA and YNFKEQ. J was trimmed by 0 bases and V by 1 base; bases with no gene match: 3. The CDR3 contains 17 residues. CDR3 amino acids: CASSQAGTSGSTDTQYF. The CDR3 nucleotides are TGTGCCAGCAGCCAAGCAGGGACTAGCGGTAGCACAGATACGCAGTATTTT.

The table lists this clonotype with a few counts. CDR3 in DNA: TGTGCCAGCAGCTTTGGACTAGCGGGGGTCAATGAGCAGTTCTTC. This encodes CASSFGLAGVNEQFF. This chain connects TRBV5-6 to TRBJ2-1; 13 positions match TRBD2. The CDR3 consists of 15 residues. J lost 6 bases, V lost 2 bases, and 2 bases had no gene match. Looked up from germline, CDR1 is SGHDT and CDR2 is YYEEEE. The entire variable domain, with the rest obtained from reference TRBV5-6 and TRBJ2-1, is as follows: DAGVTQSPTHLIKTRGQQVTLRCSPKSGHDTVSWYQQALGQGPQFIFQYYEEEERQRGNFPDRFSGHQFPNYSSELNVNALLLGDSALYLCASSFGLAGVNEQFFGPGTRLTVL.